Below, 19 T cell receptor beta chains from the same sample are listed, as sequenced in a study of control samples from healthy donors and cancer patients. Assay: immunoSEQ multiplex PCR; the TCRdb copy retains only in-frame clones and omits some. The sample includes about 130,000 clones, over 75% of them seen just once. What was sequenced was blood. The receptors originated from a man in his forties in good health.

The chain is built from TRBV18 and TRBJ2-5, with TRBD1 identical over 7 bases. The CDR3 totals 15 residues. V shed 3 bases and J 3 bases; nucleotides not matched to a gene: 7. Germline V gene sequence: CDR1 KGHSH, CDR2 LQKENI. CDR3 DNA sequence: TGTGCCAGCTCACCGGACAGGACGGCTAAAGAGACCCAGTACTTC. This codes for CASSPDRTAKETQYF.

This clone was seen once. The chain employs TRBV9 and TRBJ2-1; the D gene is possibly TRBD1 (7 bases). The CDR3 loop spans 16 amino acids. V was shortened by 4 bases and J by 6 bases, with 20 bases between the two germline ends. CDR1 SGDLS and CDR2 YYNGEE come from the germline V gene. The DNA for the CDR3 is TGTGCCAGCAGCACGACTACAGGGGTGGGAGGCAATGAGCAGTTCTTC. It specifies CASSTTTGVGGNEQFF.

V usage is TRBV6-5 and J usage is TRBJ2-3, with unresolved D. The CDR3 sequence is 16 residues long. Per the germline V gene, CDR1 is MNHEY and CDR2 is SVGAGI. V lost 4 bases and J 2 bases, leaving 16 bases between the germline ends. The CDR3 reads CASSFQLPANTDTQYF. The CDR3, as DNA: TGTGCCAGCAGTTTCCAGTTGCCTGCGAACACAGATACGCAGTATTTT.

This rearrangement joins TRBV9 to TRBJ2-1; D is ambiguous. Germline loops: CDR1 SGDLS, CDR2 YYNGEE. Trimming took 0 bases from V and 1 from J, leaving 8 bases between them. The CDR3 is 15 amino acids. Written as DNA, the CDR3 is TGTGCCAGCAGCGTAGTGGCGGAATCCTACAATGAGCAGTTCTTC. Encoded protein: CASSVVAESYNEQFF.

The J gene is TRBJ1-2, the V gene TRBV7-3; D gene ambiguous. This CDR3 comprises 13 residues. Trimming took 2 bases from V and 0 from J, leaving 4 bases between them. Germline V gene data show CDR1 as SGHTA and CDR2 as FQGTGA. The CDR3 reads CASSLGANYGYTF. In nucleotides, the CDR3 is TGTGCCAGCAGCTTAGGAGCTAACTATGGCTACACCTTC.

This chain uses TRBV6-5 with TRBJ1-2; 9 nucleotides match TRBD1. Germline assignment: CDR1 MNHEY and CDR2 SVGAGI. The CDR3 has 13 amino acids. J gave up 8 bases and V 7 bases, and 8 bases lay outside the gene matches. Here the CDR3 reads CASTDRGWDGYTF. In nucleotides, the CDR3 is TGTGCCAGCACGGACAGGGGATGGGACGGCTACACCTTC.

This sequence joins TRBV28 and TRBJ1-5; the D is unclear. With 5 bases removed from V and 6 bases from J, the gap between germline ends came to 8 bases. Germline CDR1 is MDHEN and CDR2 is SYDVKM. The CDR3 loop spans 12 amino acids. The DNA of the CDR3 is TGTGCCAGCAGTGATGGAATTCAGCCCCAGCATTTT. Its protein is CASSDGIQPQHF.

This CDR3 is CASSARTGISTDTQYF. CDR3 nucleotide sequence: TGTGCCAGCAGCGCACGGACAGGGATTAGCACAGATACGCAGTATTTT. The chain carries TRBV9 and TRBJ2-3, with 8 bases fitting TRBD1. Looked up from germline, CDR1 is SGDLS and CDR2 is YYNGEE. V trimming: 3 bases; J trimming: 0 bases; junction bases outside the gene matches: 6. The CDR3 runs 16 residues. The full variable domain, with the rest looked up from reference TRBV9 and TRBJ2-3, is DSGVTQTPKHLITATGQRVTLRCSPRSGDLSVYWYQQSLDQGLQFLIQYYNGEERAKGNILERFSAQQFPDLHSELNLSSLELGDSALYFCASSARTGISTDTQYFGPGTRLTVL.

The rearrangement joins TRBV6-1 to TRBJ1-1; D ambiguous. This CDR3 region has 16 residues. V was pared by 4 bases and J by 0 bases, with 15 bases between. Germline-derived CDR1 and CDR2 are MNHNS and SASEGT. The CDR3 DNA sequence: TGTGCCAGCAGTGGACTACTTCGCAGACTGAACACTGAAGCTTTCTTT. Translated, it gives CASSGLLRRLNTEAFF.

CDR3 bases: TGTGCCAGCAGTTCCCGACAGGGTCGGAGTGAAAAACTGTTTTTT. This sequence encodes CASSSRQGRSEKLFF. The chain employs TRBV6-2 or TRBV6-3 and TRBJ1-4; 7 nucleotides match TRBD1. V gave up 4 bases and J gave up 7 bases; unmatched junction bases: 9. This CDR3 has 15 residues. Per germline, CDR1 MNHEY and CDR2 SVGEGT.

CDR3 nucleotide sequence: TGTGCCAGCAGTGATGGACAGCTCTTACAAGAGACCCAGTACTTC. Residues: CASSDGQLLQETQYF. The V gene is TRBV6-1, the J gene TRBJ2-5, with TRBD1 as a possible D gene (6 bases). CDR3 size: 15 residues. CDR1 and CDR2 from the germline V gene are MNHNS and SASEGT. Trimming cost V 3 bases and J 2 bases, with 13 bases left between them.

V is TRBV6-5 and J is TRBJ1-4; 10 bases line up with TRBD1. CDR1 and CDR2 (germline): MNHEY, SVGAGI. V gave up 6 bases and J gave up 8 bases; unmatched junction bases: 9. The CDR3 consists of 15 residues. This chain's CDR3 is CASSNDRGRQEKLFF. The CDR3 nucleotides read TGTGCCAGCAGCAACGACAGGGGGCGTCAAGAAAAACTGTTTTTT.

This sequence joins TRBV27 and TRBJ2-1, with 9 bases lining up with TRBD2. This CDR3 has 14 amino acids. The V gene's germline CDR1 is MNHEY and CDR2 SMNVEV (reference sequence). With V trimmed by 2 bases and J by 7 bases, 3 bases remained unmatched. The CDR3: CASSLRTSENEQFF. As DNA, the CDR3 is TGTGCCAGCAGTTTACGGACTAGCGAGAATGAGCAGTTCTTC.

The chain combines TRBV5-6 with TRBJ2-3, with D tentatively TRBD2 (5 bases). The V gene lost 2 bases and the J gene lost 0 bases, with 13 bases spanning the gap. The germline gives CDR1 SGHDT, CDR2 YYEEEE. The CDR3 loop spans 16 amino acids. The CDR3 sequence: CASSFFRGSSTDTQYF. In DNA form, the CDR3 reads TGTGCCAGCAGCTTTTTTCGAGGGTCTAGCACAGATACGCAGTATTTT.

This clone has only one observation. The V gene is TRBV2, the J gene TRBJ2-7; weak D call: TRBD2 (7 bases). The V gene's germline CDR1 is SNHLY and CDR2 FYNNEI. The CDR3 runs 12 residues. In nucleotides, the CDR3 is TGTGCCAGCAGGGAGGGGGGGAGAGACCCGTTTGTC. Translating it yields CASREGGRDPFV.

The V call is TRBV5-1, the J call TRBJ1-3; D gene uncertain. There are 15 residues in the CDR3. Trimming took off 0 bases at V and 3 bases at J, with 10 bases between the two ends. Germline values: CDR1 SGHRS, CDR2 YFSETQ. The CDR3 protein is CASSLAAYNGNTIYF. The CDR3 DNA reads TGCGCCAGCAGCTTGGCGGCCTATAATGGAAACACCATATATTTT. Complete variable domain (other parts from reference TRBV5-1 and TRBJ1-3): KAGVTQTPRYLIKTRGQQVTLSCSPISGHRSVSWYQQTPGQGLQFLFEYFSETQRNKGNFPGRFSGRQFSNSRSEMNVSTLELGDSALYLCASSLAAYNGNTIYFGEGSWLTVV.

V and J are TRBV5-4 and TRBJ2-4, with 9 nucleotides matching TRBD1. With 4 bases clipped from V and 1 base from J, the junction kept 18 bases outside the gene matches. The CDR3 length is 20 residues. Looked up from germline, CDR1 is SGHNT and CDR2 is YYREEE (reference sequence). The CDR3 reads CASSPTRPGTGPPAKNIQYF. The CDR3 region has the DNA TGTGCCAGCAGCCCCACACGTCCCGGGACAGGGCCCCCCGCCAAAAACATTCAGTACTTC. Full variable domain (remainder filled in from reference TRBV5-4 and TRBJ2-4): ETGVTQSPTHLIKTRGQQVTLRCSSQSGHNTVSWYQQALGQGPQFIFQYYREEENGRGNFPPRFSGLQFPNYSSELNVNALELDDSALYLCASSPTRPGTGPPAKNIQYFGAGTRLSVL.

About this clone itself: Its ends do not fully match the called genes, so a read error is possible. This chain links TRBV7-7 with TRBJ2-7, with a weak D call TRBD1 (6 bases). The CDR3 is 15 amino acids. Germline CDR1 is SSHAT and CDR2 is FNYEAQ (reference sequence). Here the CDR3 reads CASSIGRGESYEQYF. CDR3 bases: TGTGCTAGCAGCATCGGCAGGGGTGAATCCTACGAGCAGTACTTC.

This clone was observed a single time. The chain employs TRBV14 and TRBJ1-2, with D maybe TRBD1 (6 bases). Trimming stripped 0 bases from V and 8 bases from J, with 25 bases between. CDR3 length: 18 residues. Per germline, CDR1 SGHDN and CDR2 FVKESK. This CDR3 is CASSQEFGDFGGALGYTF. The CDR3, as DNA: TGTGCCAGCAGCCAAGAATTTGGTGATTTCGGGGGGGCGCTGGGCTACACCTTC.